These 8 T cell receptor beta chains came from one sample sequenced in a study of response to subunit inactivated influenza vaccine listed by TCRdb under 2018. Preparation of the library involved RT-PCR. The instrument was an Illumina HiSeq 2500. Starting from the raw public reads, TCRdb applied fastp trimming at Q25, assembled clones with MiXCR and retained in-frame beta chains. Identical CDR3 protein sequences are pooled into one entry, listed with their most common genes and DNA. Recorded for this sample are hundreds of thousands of distinct CDR3 sequences; around 20% of them occurred a single time. The top ten hold about 11% of the sample. Sample: PBMCs from blood, taken approximately 5 days after vaccination. The receptor set was obtained from a man aged 50-59 years who received an inactivated influenza vaccine. Donor details come from another sample of the same person, matched by shared clones.

The chain is built from TRBV10-3 and TRBJ1-2; 7 bases are a match to TRBD1. Germline CDR1 and CDR2: ENHRY and SYGVKD. This CDR3 comprises 15 residues. Trimming cost V 5 bases and J 4 bases; bases outside gene matches: 10. The CDR3 loop reads CAISSQTGRSYGYTF. The CDR3 DNA reads TGTGCCATCAGTTCCCAGACAGGGCGGAGCTATGGCTACACCTTC.

This clonotype was observed a handful of times. CDR3 sequence: CASSEVGDRGREQYF. The DNA of the CDR3 is TGTGCCAGCAGTGAAGTTGGGGACAGGGGCCGCGAGCAGTACTTC. The genes are TRBV6-1 and TRBJ2-7, with TRBD1 matching over 10 bases. The germline V gene encodes CDR1 MNHNS and CDR2 SASEGT. The CDR3 runs to 15 residues. Trimming took 1 base from V and 6 from J; bases not matched to a gene: 6.

There are a few counts of this clonotype. V usage is TRBV4-2 and J usage is TRBJ2-7, with D perhaps given as TRBD1 or TRBD2 (5 bases each). This CDR3 comprises 16 residues. Trimming removed 5 bases from V and 1 base from J, with 18 bases in between. CDR1 and CDR2 (germline): LGHNA, YNFKEQ. The CDR3 sequence is CASSSQPGTDSYEQYF. The DNA for the CDR3 is TGTGCCAGCAGCTCTCAACCCGGGACCGATTCCTACGAGCAGTACTTC.

The rearrangement joins TRBV3-1 to TRBJ2-7, with TRBD2 matching 11 bases. This CDR3 contains 15 residues. Trimming took 2 bases from V and 6 from J; bases not matched to a gene: 6. The germline gives CDR1 LGHDT, CDR2 YNNKEL (reference sequence). CDR3 in amino acids: CASSQRGGTSGEQYF. The DNA of the CDR3 is TGTGCCAGCAGCCAACGGGGTGGGACTAGCGGCGAGCAGTACTTC.

This chain links TRBV13 with TRBJ2-5; 8 bases line up with TRBD2. CDR3 size: 16 residues. Trimming at V came to 5 bases and at J to 1 base, leaving 9 bases not matched to a gene. Looked up from germline, CDR1 is PRHDT and CDR2 is FYEKMQ (reference sequence). CDR3 nucleotides: TGTGCCAGCAGCCCGCGGACTAGCTTGAGCCAAGAGACCCAGTACTTC. Residues: CASSPRTSLSQETQYF.

The rearrangement joins TRBV5-5 to TRBJ2-3; weak D call: TRBD2 (5 bases). V dropped 5 bases and J dropped 4 bases, with 17 bases sitting between them. The CDR3 sequence is 15 residues long. The germline CDR1 and CDR2 sequences are SGHKS and YYEKEE (reference sequence). This chain's CDR3 is CASRPRTRRSDTQYF. Here the CDR3 DNA reads TGTGCCAGCAGACCCCGGACGAGGAGGTCAGATACGCAGTATTTT.

CDR3: CASSLEGRGGPETQYF. The DNA of the CDR3 is TGTGCCAGCAGTTTAGAGGGGCGGGGGGGCCCCGAGACCCAGTACTTC. This chain uses TRBV28 with TRBJ2-5; 9 bases fit TRBD2. Germline CDR1 MDHEN, CDR2 SYDVKM. Germline trimming cut 2 bases from V and 5 bases from J; bases unmatched to any gene: 9. This CDR3 contains 16 residues.

The chain carries TRBV4-1 and TRBJ2-5; perhaps TRBD2 as D (6 bases). This CDR3 region has 14 residues. The V gene lost 1 base and the J gene lost 4 bases, with 10 bases spanning the gap. The V gene's germline CDR1 is MGHRA and CDR2 YSYEKL. This chain's CDR3 is CASSQVGGLETQYF. For the CDR3, the DNA is TGCGCCAGCAGCCAAGTAGGAGGGTTAGAGACCCAGTACTTC.